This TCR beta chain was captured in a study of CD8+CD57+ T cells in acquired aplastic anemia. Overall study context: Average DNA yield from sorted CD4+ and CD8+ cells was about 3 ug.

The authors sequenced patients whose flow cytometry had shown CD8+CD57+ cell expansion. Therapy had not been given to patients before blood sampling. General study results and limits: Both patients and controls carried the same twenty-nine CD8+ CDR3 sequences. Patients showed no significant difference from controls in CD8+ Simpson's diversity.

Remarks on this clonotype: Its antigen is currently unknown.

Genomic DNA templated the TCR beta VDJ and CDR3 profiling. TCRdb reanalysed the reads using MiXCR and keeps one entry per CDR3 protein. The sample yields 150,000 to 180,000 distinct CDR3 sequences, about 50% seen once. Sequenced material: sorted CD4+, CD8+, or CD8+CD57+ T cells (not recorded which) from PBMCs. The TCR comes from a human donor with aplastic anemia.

CDR3 in DNA: TGCGCCAGCAGCTTGACAGGGGGTTTTTACGAGCAGTACTTC. This translates into CASSLTGGFYEQYF. The V call is TRBV5-1, the J call TRBJ2-7, with TRBD1 identical over 8 bases. Germline CDR1 reads SGHRS; CDR2 reads YFSETQ. The CDR3 runs 14 residues. V lost 1 base and J lost 4; bases outside the gene matches: 4.